Presented here are 15 T cell receptor beta chains from one specimen sequenced in a study of regulatory T cells in long-lasting Graves disease. Noted time point: newly diagnosed GD, antithyroid drugs for less than 3 months. Isolated PBMC RNA provided the starting material for the TCR library. Sequencing libraries for TCR beta were prepared with iRepertoire HTBI primers and Arm-PCR of CDR3 regions. TCRdb ran MiXCR on the multiplex PCR reads and lists one entry per CDR3 protein. The sample consists of hundreds of thousands of distinct CDR3 sequences, about 14% of them appearing once. Sample: peripheral blood mononuclear cells (PBMCs), taken at new diagnosis, from a patient treated with antithyroid drugs. The receptors stem from a female donor with Graves disease.

The sample holds many counts of this clonotype. This chain joins TRBV11-1 and TRBJ2-2, with D unresolved. Deletions cut 1 base from V and 1 base from J, with 7 bases between. This CDR3 spans 15 amino acids. Germline values: CDR1 SGHAT, CDR2 FQDESV (reference sequence). The CDR3 nucleotides are TGTGCCAGCAGCTTAGAATTGGTGAACACCGGGGAGCTGTTTTTT. Translating it yields CASSLELVNTGELFF.

This clonotype has ten or more counts. The V call is TRBV29-1, the J call TRBJ2-1, with unresolved D. The V end was cut by 1 base, the J end by 3 bases, with 4 bases between. Germline lookup yields CDR1 SQVTM and CDR2 ANQGSEA. This CDR3 contains 12 residues. This chain's CDR3 is CSVEGSYNEQFF. DNA for the CDR3: TGCAGCGTTGAAGGGAGCTACAATGAGCAGTTCTTC.

At least ten counts were recorded for this clonotype. The J gene is TRBJ2-5, the V gene TRBV18; either TRBD1 or TRBD2 may supply D (5 bases each). The ends were cut back, 3 bases at V and 2 bases at J, with 7 bases in the middle. Germline values: CDR1 KGHSH, CDR2 LQKENI. The CDR3 loop spans 13 amino acids. CDR3 DNA sequence: TGTGCCAGCTCACCGGGGGAGCAAGAGACCCAGTACTTC. Its protein product is CASSPGEQETQYF.

This clonotype has ten or more counts. The rearrangement links TRBV6-2 or TRBV6-3 to TRBJ1-4; D remains ambiguous. The germline V and J ends were trimmed by 0 bases and 11 bases, with 16 bases remaining between them. Germline loops: CDR1 MNHEY, CDR2 SVGEGT. The CDR3 is 15 amino acids. The CDR3 loop reads CASSYSSPSRSKLFF. CDR3 DNA sequence: TGTGCCAGCAGTTACTCGTCCCCCTCCCGGTCGAAACTGTTTTTT.

This clonotype was observed a handful of times. The rearrangement joins TRBV6-1 to TRBJ1-1; no reliable D call. Trimming cost V 2 bases and J 7 bases, with 11 bases left between them. The CDR3 is 13 residues long. The germline V gene has CDR1 MNHNS and CDR2 SASEGT. CDR3 in DNA: TGTGCCAGCAGTGAAAATTGGATAGTTGAAGCTTTCTTT. It specifies CASSENWIVEAFF.

The sample holds many counts of this clonotype. The rearrangement links TRBV7-9 to TRBJ1-3, with D possibly TRBD1 on 6 matching bases. Germline V gene data show CDR1 as SEHNR and CDR2 as FQNEAQ (reference sequence). The germline V and J ends were trimmed by 6 bases and 4 bases, with 13 bases remaining between them. The CDR3 totals 14 residues. CDR3 amino acids: CASSYRASGNTIYF. CDR3 coding DNA: TGTGCCAGCAGTTACAGGGCCTCGGGAAACACCATATATTTT.

V usage is TRBV10-3 and J usage is TRBJ1-2; TRBD1 agrees at 7 bases. The CDR3 consists of 14 residues. Looked up from germline, CDR1 is ENHRY and CDR2 is SYGVKD. J was trimmed by 8 bases and V by 3 bases; bases with no gene match: 9. CDR3 sequence reads: CAISDLEGAGGYTF. The CDR3, as DNA: TGTGCCATCAGTGATTTGGAGGGGGCCGGGGGCTACACCTTC.

This clonotype was detected many times. V and J are TRBV19 and TRBJ1-2; D gene ambiguous. Trimming cost V 0 bases and J 5 bases, with 13 bases left between them. The germline V gene encodes CDR1 LNHDA and CDR2 SQIVND (reference sequence). The CDR3 spans 15 residues. In DNA, the CDR3 is TGTGCCAGTAGTATAGAAGAGCGGACGGATTATGGCTACACCTTC. It codes for CASSIEERTDYGYTF.

This clonotype has a handful of counts. This may arise from a read error, as a much more abundant clone is one base away. The chain joins TRBV7-2 to TRBJ1-1; no clear D. The CDR3 has 16 residues. Germline CDR1 and CDR2: SGHTA and FQGNSA. V shed 0 bases and J shed 1 base, with 12 bases lying between them. The CDR3 sequence is CASSLARERGNTEAFF. DNA for the CDR3: TGTGCCAGCAGCTTAGCTCGGGAGCGAGGGAACACTGAAGCTTTCTTT.

This clonotype occurred many times. The rearrangement links TRBV28 to TRBJ1-1; D is unclear. V dropped 6 bases and J dropped 5 bases, with 16 bases sitting between them. Germline V gives CDR1 MDHEN, CDR2 SYDVKM. The CDR3 is 14 residues long. The CDR3 bases are TGTGCCAGCAGACCCTGGGAGGTTGGTACTGAAGCTTTCTTT. This encodes CASRPWEVGTEAFF.

This clonotype was observed many times. The genes are TRBV9 and TRBJ1-1, with TRBD1 identical over 7 bases. This CDR3 comprises 14 residues. From germline, CDR1 is SGDLS and CDR2 YYNGEE. V lost 4 bases to trimming and J lost 7 bases; unmatched junction nucleotides: 10. Here the CDR3 reads CASSSNQGEGEAFF. Here the CDR3 DNA reads TGTGCCAGCAGCTCAAATCAGGGGGAGGGTGAAGCTTTCTTT.

The chain carries TRBV15 and TRBJ2-2; 7 bases are a match to TRBD2. The junction had 11 bases not matched to a gene; V was cut back by 0 bases and J by 4 bases. Germline V gene data show CDR1 as LNHNV and CDR2 as YYDKDF (reference sequence). The CDR3 spans 18 residues. The CDR3 loop is CATSREGAAGVGTGELFF. Written as DNA, the CDR3 is TGTGCCACCAGCAGAGAAGGAGCGGCGGGAGTAGGCACCGGGGAGCTGTTTTTT.

This clonotype was observed a handful of times. V usage is TRBV29-1 and J usage is TRBJ1-1, with D unclear. This CDR3 contains 11 residues. CDR1 is SQVTM, CDR2 ANQGSEA, per germline. Trimming removed 7 bases from V and 1 base from J, with 7 bases in between. DNA for the CDR3: TGCAGCGCGGATGCGAACACTGAAGCTTTCTTT. Residues: CSADANTEAFF. Full variable domain (remainder filled in from reference TRBV29-1 and TRBJ1-1): SAVISQKPSRDICQRGTSLTIQCQVDSQVTMMFWYRQQPGQSLTLIATANQGSEATYESGFVIDKFPISRPNLTFSTLTVSNMSPEDSSIYLCSADANTEAFFGQGTRLTVV.

This clonotype appeared many times. The V and J genes are TRBV5-6 and TRBJ2-2; D remains ambiguous. Germline V gives CDR1 SGHDT, CDR2 YYEEEE. V lost 1 base and J 0 bases, leaving 7 bases between the germline ends. The CDR3 totals 15 residues. The CDR3 here is CASSLPSANTGELFF. For the CDR3, the DNA is TGTGCCAGCAGCTTGCCGTCGGCGAACACCGGGGAGCTGTTTTTT. The full variable domain, with the rest looked up from reference TRBV5-6 and TRBJ2-2, is DAGVTQSPTHLIKTRGQQVTLRCSPKSGHDTVSWYQQALGQGPQFIFQYYEEEERQRGNFPDRFSGHQFPNYSSELNVNALLLGDSALYLCASSLPSANTGELFFGEGSRLTVL.

This clonotype came up a few times. The V and J genes are TRBV27 and TRBJ1-1; 8 bases agree with TRBD1. Germline V gene sequence: CDR1 MNHEY, CDR2 SMNVEV (reference sequence). The CDR3 totals 15 residues. V shed 7 bases, J shed 4 bases, and the junction held 11 bases outside the gene matches. The DNA of the CDR3 is TGTGCCAGCATCTCGGACAGGGTCCTTGGCACTGAAGCTTTCTTT. It specifies CASISDRVLGTEAFF.